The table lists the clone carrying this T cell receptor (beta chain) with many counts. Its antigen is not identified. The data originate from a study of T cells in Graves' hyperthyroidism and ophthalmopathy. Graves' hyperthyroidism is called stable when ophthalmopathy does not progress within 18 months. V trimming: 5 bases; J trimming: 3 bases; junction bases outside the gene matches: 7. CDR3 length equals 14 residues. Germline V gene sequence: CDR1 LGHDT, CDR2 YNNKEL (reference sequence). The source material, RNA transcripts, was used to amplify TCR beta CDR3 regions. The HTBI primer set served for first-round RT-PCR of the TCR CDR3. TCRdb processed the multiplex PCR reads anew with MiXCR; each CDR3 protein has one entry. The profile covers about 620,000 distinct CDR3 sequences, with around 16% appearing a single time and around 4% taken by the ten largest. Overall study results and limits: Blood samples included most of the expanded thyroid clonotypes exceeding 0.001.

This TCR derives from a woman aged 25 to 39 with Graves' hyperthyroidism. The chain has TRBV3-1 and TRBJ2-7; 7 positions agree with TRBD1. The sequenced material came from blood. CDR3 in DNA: TGTGCCAGCAGCTTGGGGCGACAGGGCTACGAGCAGTACTTC. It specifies CASSLGRQGYEQYF.